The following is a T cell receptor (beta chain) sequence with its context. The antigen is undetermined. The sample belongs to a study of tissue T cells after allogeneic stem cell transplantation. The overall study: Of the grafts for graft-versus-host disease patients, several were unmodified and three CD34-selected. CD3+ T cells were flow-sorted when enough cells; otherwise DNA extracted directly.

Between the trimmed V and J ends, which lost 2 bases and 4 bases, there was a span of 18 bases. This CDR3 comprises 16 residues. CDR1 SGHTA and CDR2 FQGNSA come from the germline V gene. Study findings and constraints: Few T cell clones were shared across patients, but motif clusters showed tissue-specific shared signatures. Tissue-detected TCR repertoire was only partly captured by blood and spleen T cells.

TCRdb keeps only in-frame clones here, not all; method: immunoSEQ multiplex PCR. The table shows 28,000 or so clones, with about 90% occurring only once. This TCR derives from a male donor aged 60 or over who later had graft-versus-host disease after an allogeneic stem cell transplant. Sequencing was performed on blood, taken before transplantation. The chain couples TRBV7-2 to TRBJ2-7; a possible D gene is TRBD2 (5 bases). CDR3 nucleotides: TGTGCCAGCAGCTTACTAGGCGGGCCATCCTCTTACGAGCAGTACTTC. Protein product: CASSLLGGPSSYEQYF. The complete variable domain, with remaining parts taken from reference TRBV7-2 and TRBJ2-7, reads GAGVSQSPSNKVTEKGKDVELRCDPISGHTALYWYRQSLGQGLEFLIYFQGNSAPDKSGLPSDRFSAERTGGSVSTLTIQRTQQEDSAVYLCASSLLGGPSSYEQYFGPGTRLTVT.